This TCR beta chain stems from a study of identical twins. Each CDR3 protein gets one entry after TCRdb re-called the 5' RACE reads with MiXCR. The table has 500,000 to 550,000 distinct CDR3 sequences, 20% to 25% seen once. Per the germline V gene, CDR1 is SEHNR and CDR2 is FQNEAQ (reference sequence). The CDR3 extends over 16 amino acids. The germline V and J ends were trimmed by 5 bases and 8 bases, with 22 bases remaining between them. This clonotype was seen only a few times. The sample was also reused in another study, on yellow fever vaccine responses in identical twins.

Specimen: CD4+ T cells sorted from blood. The chain couples TRBV7-9 to TRBJ2-1; D possibly matches TRBD1 or TRBD2 (6 bases each). The clonotype was recovered from a young woman in good health. As DNA, the CDR3 is TGTGCCAGCAGCGCTAAACGGGGGCCGCTAACCTATGAGCAGTTCTTC. Residues: CASSAKRGPLTYEQFF.